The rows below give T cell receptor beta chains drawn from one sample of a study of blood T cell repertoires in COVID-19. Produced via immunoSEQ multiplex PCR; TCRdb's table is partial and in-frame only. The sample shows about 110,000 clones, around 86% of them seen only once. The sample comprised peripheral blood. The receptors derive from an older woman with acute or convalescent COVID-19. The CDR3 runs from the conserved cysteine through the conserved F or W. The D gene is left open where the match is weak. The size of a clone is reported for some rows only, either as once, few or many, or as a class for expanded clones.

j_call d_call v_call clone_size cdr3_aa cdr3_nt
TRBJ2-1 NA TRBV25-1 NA CASSVQGSVNEQFF TGTGCCAGCAGTGTACAGGGAAGCGTTAATGAGCAGTTCTTC
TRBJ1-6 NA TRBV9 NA CASSVGGGVASPLHF TGTGCCAGCAGCGTAGGGGGAGGGGTGGCTTCACCCCTCCACTTT
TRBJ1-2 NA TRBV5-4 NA CASSLVSGYGYTF TGTGCCAGCAGCTTGGTGTCAGGATATGGCTACACCTTC
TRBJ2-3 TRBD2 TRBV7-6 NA CASSRQQRGGTDTQYF TGTGCCAGCAGCCGCCAACAGCGGGGGGGCACAGATACGCAGTATTTT
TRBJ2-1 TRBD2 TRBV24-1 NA CATSDYRTSRVSHNEQFF TGTGCCACCAGTGATTATCGGACTAGCCGGGTGTCCCACAATGAGCAGTTCTTC
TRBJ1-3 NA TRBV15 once CATSRDLWNSRGSGNTIYF TGTGCCACCAGCAGAGACCTATGGAATTCTAGGGGGTCTGGAAACACCATATATTTT
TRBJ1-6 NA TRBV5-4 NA CASSLGGRDYNSPLHF TGTGCCAGCAGCTTAGGAGGGAGAGACTATAATTCACCCCTCCACTTT
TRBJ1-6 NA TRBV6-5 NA CASREFHSPLHF TGTGCCAGCCGGGAATTTCATTCACCCCTCCACTTT
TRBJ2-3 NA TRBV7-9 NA CGGLKGDTQYF TGTGGAGGGCTGAAGGGAGATACGCAGTATTTT
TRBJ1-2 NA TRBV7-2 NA CASSLDLGRGNYGYTF TGTGCCAGCAGCTTAGACTTGGGACGGGGGAACTATGGCTACACCTTC
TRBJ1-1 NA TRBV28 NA CASSFSIPHPNTEAFF TGTGCCAGCAGTTTCTCCATCCCACACCCGAACACTGAAGCTTTCTTT
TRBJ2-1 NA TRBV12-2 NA CASRLAPLGYNEQFF TGTGCAAGTCGCTTAGCGCCGCTAGGATACAATGAGCAGTTCTTC
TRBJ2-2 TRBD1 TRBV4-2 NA CASSQRQGDGELFF TGTGCCAGCAGCCAGCGACAGGGGGACGGGGAGCTGTTTTTT
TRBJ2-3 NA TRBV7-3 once CASSLRDSPRTDTQYF TGTGCCAGCAGCTTAAGAGATTCGCCCCGCACAGATACGCAGTATTTT
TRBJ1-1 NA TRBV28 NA CASSFGSVRATEAFF TGTGCCAGCAGTTTTGGTTCCGTGCGGGCCACTGAAGCTTTCTTT
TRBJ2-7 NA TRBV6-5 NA CASRDSDSYEQYF TGTGCCAGCAGAGATAGCGACTCCTACGAGCAGTACTTC
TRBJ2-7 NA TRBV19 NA CATKVTSQLRGEQYF TGTGCCACCAAAGTAACTAGCCAGCTGCGAGGCGAGCAGTACTTC
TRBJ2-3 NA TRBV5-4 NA CASSSLEVSTDTQYF TGTGCCAGCAGCTCCCTTGAGGTCTCCACAGATACGCAGTATTTT
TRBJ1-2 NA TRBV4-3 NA CASSQDLGAVYGYTF TGCGCCAGCAGCCAAGACCTGGGGGCAGTCTATGGCTACACCTTC
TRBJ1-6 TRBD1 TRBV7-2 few CASSLGTGTNSPLHF TGTGCCAGCAGCTTAGGGACAGGGACCAATTCACCCCTCCACTTT
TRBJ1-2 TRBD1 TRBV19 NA CASSTRQGGYTF TGTGCCAGTAGTACGAGACAGGGTGGCTACACCTTC
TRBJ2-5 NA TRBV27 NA CASSYRGLPQETQYF TGTGCCAGCAGTTATAGGGGACTCCCCCAAGAGACCCAGTACTTC
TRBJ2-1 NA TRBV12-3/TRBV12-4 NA CASSLTSGNEQFF TGTGCCAGCAGTTTAACTAGTGGCAATGAGCAGTTCTTC
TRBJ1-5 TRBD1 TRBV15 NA CATSREGTGIGQPQHF TGTGCCACCAGCAGAGAAGGGACAGGGATTGGGCAGCCCCAGCATTTT
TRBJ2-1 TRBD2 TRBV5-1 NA CASSSGTSGRADEQFF TGCGCCAGCAGCTCCGGGACTAGCGGGAGGGCCGATGAGCAGTTCTTC
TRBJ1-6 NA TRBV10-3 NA CAISSTGNNSPLHF TGTGCCATCAGTAGTACAGGGAATAATTCACCCCTCCACTTT
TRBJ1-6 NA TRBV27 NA CASSLFMKTGSSYNSPLHF TGTGCCAGCAGTTTGTTTATGAAGACGGGAAGCTCCTATAATTCACCCCTCCACTTT
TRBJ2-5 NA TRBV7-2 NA CASSLVARETQYF TGTGCCAGCAGCTTAGTGGCCCGAGAGACCCAGTACTTC
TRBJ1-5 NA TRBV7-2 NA CASSPGGAAGTSKPQHF TGTGCCAGCAGCCCAGGAGGGGCGGCAGGGACCAGCAAGCCCCAGCATTTT
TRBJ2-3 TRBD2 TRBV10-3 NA CAISVSSGSSDTQYF TGTGCCATCAGTGTATCTAGCGGGAGTTCAGATACGCAGTATTTT
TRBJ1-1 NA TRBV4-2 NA CASSQAQGTEAFF TGTGCCAGCAGCCAAGCCCAGGGGACTGAAGCTTTCTTT
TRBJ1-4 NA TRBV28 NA CASSLSSTNEKLFF TGTGCCAGCAGTTTATCCTCAACTAATGAAAAACTGTTTTTT
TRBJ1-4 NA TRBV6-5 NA CASRQGREKLFF TGTGCCAGCAGACAGGGTCGGGAAAAACTGTTTTTT
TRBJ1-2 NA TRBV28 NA CASSSPGSPNYGYTF TGTGCCAGCAGTTCCCCAGGGTCCCCTAACTATGGCTACACCTTC
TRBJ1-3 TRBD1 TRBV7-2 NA CASSDRQGSYSGNTIYF TGTGCCAGCAGCGATCGACAGGGCTCCTACTCTGGAAACACCATATATTTT
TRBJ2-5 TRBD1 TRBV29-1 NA CSFRTGSVETQYF TGCAGCTTCCGGACAGGGTCTGTGGAGACCCAGTACTTC
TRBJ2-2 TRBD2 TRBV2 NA CASKRAGGLNTGELFF TGTGCCAGCAAACGAGCGGGAGGTTTAAACACCGGGGAGCTGTTTTTT
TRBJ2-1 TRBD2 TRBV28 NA CASSTRTSGVTHSYNEQFF TGTGCCAGCAGTACCCGGACTAGCGGGGTCACCCACTCCTACAATGAGCAGTTCTTC
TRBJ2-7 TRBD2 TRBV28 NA CASSLSTRGEQYF TGTGCCAGCAGTTTATCTACGCGGGGGGAGCAGTACTTC
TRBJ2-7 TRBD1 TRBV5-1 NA CASRDRGTSYEQYF TGCGCCAGCAGGGACAGGGGCACCTCCTACGAGCAGTACTTC
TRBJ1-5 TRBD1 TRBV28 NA CASSRDSLNQPQHF TGTGCCAGCAGTCGGGACAGCCTCAATCAGCCCCAGCATTTT
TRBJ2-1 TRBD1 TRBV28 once CASSRQGAPNEQFF TGTGCCAGCAGTCGACAGGGGGCACCCAATGAGCAGTTCTTC
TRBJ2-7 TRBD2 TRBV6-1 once CASSELGGSSYEQYF TGTGCCAGCAGTGAACTTGGCGGGAGCTCCTACGAGCAGTACTTC
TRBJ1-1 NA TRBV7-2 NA CASSLEQRNTEAFF TGTGCCAGCAGCTTAGAACAGAGAAACACTGAAGCTTTCTTT
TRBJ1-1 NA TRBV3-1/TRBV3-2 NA CASSPSGDGEAFF TGTGCCAGCAGCCCATCAGGGGACGGTGAAGCTTTCTTT
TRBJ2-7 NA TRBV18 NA CASSVVAYEQYF TGTGCCAGCTCAGTAGTGGCCTACGAGCAGTACTTC
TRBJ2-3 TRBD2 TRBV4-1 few CASSEREGPADTQYF TGCGCCAGCAGCGAGCGGGAGGGCCCCGCAGATACGCAGTATTTT
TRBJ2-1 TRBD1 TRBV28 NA CASRGQGSGSSYNEQFF TGTGCCAGCAGAGGACAGGGGTCTGGGAGCTCCTACAATGAGCAGTTCTTC
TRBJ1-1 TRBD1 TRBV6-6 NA CASSQGDGGTEAFF TGTGCCAGCAGTCAGGGGGATGGAGGCACTGAAGCTTTCTTT
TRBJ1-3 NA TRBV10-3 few CASLPGSGGNTIYF TGTGCCTCTTTGCCCGGTTCAGGTGGAAACACCATATATTTT
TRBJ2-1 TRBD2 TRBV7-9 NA CASSFSSGSSRSYNEQFF TGTGCCAGCAGCTTTTCTAGCGGGAGTTCTCGGTCCTACAATGAGCAGTTCTTC
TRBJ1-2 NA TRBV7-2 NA CASSLDRGYGYTF TGTGCCAGCAGCTTAGATCGAGGCTATGGCTACACCTTC
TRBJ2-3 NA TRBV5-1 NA CASSVGQLSSTDTQYF TGCGCCAGCAGCGTAGGACAATTATCTAGCACAGATACGCAGTATTTT
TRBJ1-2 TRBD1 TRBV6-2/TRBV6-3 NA CASSYQSAGRQGRHGYTF TGTGCCAGCAGTTACCAGTCAGCTGGTAGACAGGGTAGACACGGCTACACCTTC
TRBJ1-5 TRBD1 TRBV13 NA CASSLGATGKGNQPQHF TGTGCCAGCAGCTTAGGGGCGACAGGGAAGGGCAATCAGCCCCAGCATTTT